This entry is about one T cell receptor beta chain. It has no known antigen specificity. One base away there is no much larger clone; base qualities are not given. The data derive from a study of vaccination effects on CD4 cells after COVID-19 (dated by TCRdb to between 2021 and 2023). Study-wide context: Participants received two doses of either the BNT162b2 or the mRNA-1273 mRNA SARS-CoV-2 vaccine. Pre-vaccine samples from a couple of convalescent patients were drawn 16 days and one week before the first dose, 142 and 148 days after COVID-19 diagnosis. SARS-CoV-2 spike-specific CD4+ TCR repertoires were compared before and after mRNA vaccination in COVID-19 convalescent patients and in infection-naive vaccine recipients. Altogether, nine to ten COVID-19 convalescent patients and a few SARS-CoV-2-naive healthy vaccine recipients made up the full study. In the study, cultures from other donors were sequenced using the Oncomine TCR Beta short-read assay on an Illumina iSeq 100. What the work shows at the level of the full study, not this receptor alone: Marked clonal contraction was observed in both infection-induced and vaccine-induced clones at late post-vaccination timepoints, consistent with waning T cell responses. Limitations of the study were the small number of convalescent patients and the absence of early post-infection timepoints. Among convalescent patients, the spike-reactive repertoire after vaccination was made up mainly of new vaccine-induced clones that were largely distinct from the clones induced by infection.

In the ViraFEST assay, PBMC were stimulated with viral peptide pools, and antigen-specific CD4+ T cell clonotypes were then identified by expansion using TCR sequencing. After about 9 days of culture, CD4+ T cells were isolated with the EasySep CD4+ T cell isolation kit. Convalescent patients had PCR-confirmed SARS-CoV-2 infection between March and December 2020, before Alpha, Beta and Delta variants emerged in the United States. Around 2.1 million PBMC per well were cultured with about 9 ug/ml peptides in IMDM containing roughly 5% human AB serum, approximately 9.1 IU/ml IL-2 and gentamicin. An HIV-1 Nef peptide pool served as the negative control culture condition. On days 3 and 7, half of the culture medium was replaced with fresh IL-2-containing medium. Each peptide stimulation condition was cultured in triplicate wells unless otherwise noted. Using Ficoll-Paque Plus gradient centrifugation, PBMC were separated from whole blood and then either used fresh or cryopreserved at -140C. Genomic DNA was extracted from cultured CD4+ T cells with the QIAamp micro DNA kit.

V is trimmed back by 3 bases and J by 4 bases, and the junction contains 6 bases that no gene match accounts for. The germline V gene encodes CDR1 KGHDR and CDR2 SFDVKD. The CDR3, from cysteine to phenylalanine, totals 16 residues. The only DNA kept is the CDR3, 48 bases in frame from the first base. The library came from the immunoSEQ multiplex PCR assay. DNA from the CD4+ T cells that had been cultured and isolated underwent TCR beta CDR3 sequencing. The paper's data handling went like this. Non-productive TCR sequences were removed and reads were trimmed to the CDR3 region, keeping CDR3s of at least 7 amino acids. Antigen-specific clonotypes were identified with the MANAFEST web app by comparing expansion in peptide wells against reference cultures. To count as positive, a clone had to show expansion at FDR<0.05 compared with the reference and with all other wells, an odds ratio above 5, and a frequency above 0.1% in two replicate wells. Cross-reactive clonotypes were defined as significantly expanded in SARS-CoV-2 spike wells and in at least one common cold coronavirus spike condition. Using the stringdist R package, CDR3 similarity was measured by Levenshtein distance, and unrooted trees were constructed with ape in R 3.6.1. This is the immuneACCESS table as TCRdb keeps it, with only in-frame sequences that have V and J called. A part of the clones is gone; compared with another copy, unresolved V genes explain less than half, and the rest is unexplained. That table supplies the V and J calls and clone size; D and trimming were determined from the DNA. This sample is represented by roughly 73,000 clones; around 70% of them were singletons. The top ten constitute less than 5.5% of the sample.

Sequenced here: CD4+ T cells from PBMCs cultured with HIV peptides, sampled before COVID-19 vaccination. Taken with the paper, the label for cell subset or site translates to: HIV-1 Nef peptide pool negative control/reference culture. The receptor chain draws on TRBV24-1 and TRBJ2-3, and 10 junctional nucleotides match TRBD2. This receptor was taken from a human donor who had a prior SARS-CoV-2 infection. This receptor has the CDR3 CATSDPASGSADTQYF. The DNA reads TGTGCCACCAGTGATCCGGCTAGCGGGAGCGCAGATACGCAGTATTTT.